A single sample is the source of the 30 T cell receptor beta chains below, sequenced in a study of shared clonotypes between healthy human individuals. Sequencing used immunoSEQ multiplex PCR; TCRdb keeps in-frame clones, though not all of them. The top ten hold over 1.5% of the sample, which has approximately 1.9 million clones, around 93% seen once. Naive-designated CD8 cells lacked CD45RO, were positively enriched for CCR7, and omitted terminally differentiated effector memory CD45RA+ cells. The sample taken for sequencing was naive CD8+ T cells from PBMCs. These receptors originate from a man between 18 and 29 years old in good health. Some clones in this sample may be carry-over from other donors' samples.

The chain uses TRBV4-2 and TRBJ2-2; D is possibly TRBD2 (6 bases). The CDR3 totals 17 residues. Trimming stripped 1 base from V and 4 bases from J, with 16 bases between. Per the germline V gene, CDR1 is LGHNA and CDR2 is YNFKEQ. The CDR3 coding sequence is TGTGCCAGCAGCCAAGGCCCCAAGCGGGCGAGCACCGGGGAGCTGTTTTTT. Protein product: CASSQGPKRASTGELFF.

This clone was seen more than once but under ten times. The rearrangement links TRBV2 to TRBJ1-1; weak D call: TRBD1 (5 bases). The CDR3 sequence is 13 residues long. CDR1 and CDR2 (germline): SNHLY, FYNNEI. Deletions cut 4 bases from V and 1 base from J, with 7 bases between. CDR3 residues: CASSGGQNTEAFF. The CDR3 nucleotides are TGTGCCAGCAGTGGCGGACAGAACACTGAAGCTTTCTTT. Supplemented by reference TRBV2 and TRBJ1-1, the full variable domain reads EPEVTQTPSHQVTQMGQEVILRCVPISNHLYFYWYRQILGQKVEFLVSFYNNEISEKSEIFDDQFSVERPDGSNFTLKIRSTKLEDSAMYFCASSGGQNTEAFFGQGTRLTVV.

A word on this clone: The same CDR3 is also encoded by other DNA sequences in this sample. This chain connects TRBV7-8 to TRBJ2-7; perhaps TRBD2 as D (5 bases). The CDR3 loop spans 15 amino acids. Trimming took off 1 base at V and 0 bases at J, with 10 bases between the two ends. Per the germline V gene, CDR1 is SGHVS and CDR2 is FQNEAQ. The CDR3 here is CASSLGPGSSYEQYF. Here the CDR3 DNA reads TGTGCCAGCAGCTTAGGTCCGGGATCCTCCTACGAGCAGTACTTC.

The chain links TRBV7-9 to TRBJ2-7, with TRBD2 as a possible D gene (6 bases). The CDR3 runs to 16 residues. Germline CDR1 SEHNR, CDR2 FQNEAQ (reference sequence). Between the trimmed V and J ends, which lost 4 bases and 3 bases, there was a span of 19 bases. The CDR3 sequence: CASSSGLPERGYEQYF. CDR3 DNA: TGTGCCAGCAGCTCGGGACTGCCAGAAAGGGGCTACGAGCAGTACTTC.

The chain couples TRBV6-5 to TRBJ2-1, with D possibly called TRBD1 or TRBD2 (5 bases each). The CDR3 length is 12 residues. CDR1 is MNHEY, CDR2 SVGAGI, per germline. V lost 2 bases and J 10 bases, leaving 9 bases between the germline ends. The CDR3 loop is CASSYRWGEQFF. DNA of the CDR3: TGTGCCAGCAGTTACCGATGGGGGGAGCAGTTCTTC.

The chain combines TRBV6-6 with TRBJ2-1; no reliable D call. Germline-derived CDR1 and CDR2 are MNHNY and SVGAGI (reference sequence). The CDR3 totals 13 residues. V gave up 2 bases and J gave up 7 bases, with 9 bases separating them. DNA of the CDR3: TGTGCCAGCAGTTACCTACTACTTAATGAGCAGTTCTTC. It encodes CASSYLLLNEQFF.

The gene calls are TRBV15 and TRBJ1-2; a possible D gene is TRBD1 (6 bases). Germline V gives CDR1 LNHNV, CDR2 YYDKDF (reference sequence). This CDR3 comprises 15 residues. Trimming left V 0 bases short and J 8 bases short, with 16 bases between. The DNA for the CDR3 is TGTGCCACCAGCAGAGATCTGGCGCAGGGGTCCGGCTACACCTTC. Protein: CATSRDLAQGSGYTF.

This chain links TRBV19 with TRBJ2-7; 7 bases are a match to TRBD1. This CDR3 is 13 amino acids long. Germline CDR1 and CDR2: LNHDA and SQIVND (reference sequence). V gave up 6 bases and J gave up 0 bases; unmatched junction bases: 2. The chain's CDR3 is CASSRDSSYEQYF. Written as DNA, the CDR3 is TGTGCCAGTAGCAGGGACAGCTCCTACGAGCAGTACTTC.

The rearrangement uses TRBV7-9 and TRBJ2-3, with 11 nucleotides matching TRBD2. The V gene end was trimmed by 5 bases and the J gene end by 2 bases; junction bases not matched to a gene: 9. The CDR3 runs 17 residues. Germline V gene data show CDR1 as SEHNR and CDR2 as FQNEAQ (reference sequence). The CDR3 coding sequence is TGTGCCAGCAGCCCGAAGGCACTAGCGGGAGACACAGATACGCAGTATTTT. It translates to CASSPKALAGDTDTQYF.

In DNA, the CDR3 is TGTGCCAGCAGCCCCCGGACTAGCGGGGACCATGAGCAGTTCTTC. It encodes CASSPRTSGDHEQFF. The chain has TRBV11-3 and TRBJ2-1; 12 positions match TRBD2. The germline V gene has CDR1 SGHNT and CDR2 YENEEA. Losses at the gene ends were 5 bases for V and 8 bases for J; bases not matched to a gene: 7. The CDR3 has 15 amino acids. The full variable domain, its missing parts supplied by reference TRBV11-3 and TRBJ2-1, is EAGVVQSPRYKIIEKKQPVAFWCNPISGHNTLYWYLQNLGQGPELLIRYENEEAVDDSQLPKDRFSAERLKGVDSTLKIQPAELGDSAVYLCASSPRTSGDHEQFFGPGTRLTVL.

V and J are TRBV6-5 and TRBJ1-4; tentative D call: TRBD1 (5 bases). Germline CDR1 reads MNHEY; CDR2 reads SVGAGI. The V and J ends lost 9 bases and 10 bases respectively, with 21 bases between them. The CDR3 has 14 amino acids. This CDR3 reads CASRLKEGFGKLFF. In DNA form, the CDR3 reads TGTGCCAGTCGACTGAAAGAGGGGTTTGGAAAACTGTTTTTT.

This sequence joins TRBV7-9 and TRBJ1-2; D perhaps matches TRBD1 (5 bases). The CDR3 has 14 residues. The V gene lost 5 bases and the J gene lost 3 bases, with 13 bases spanning the gap. CDR1 SEHNR and CDR2 FQNEAQ come from the germline V gene (reference sequence). The CDR3 spells CASSLPTRDYGYTF. The CDR3 DNA reads TGTGCCAGCAGCCTACCCACCAGGGACTATGGCTACACCTTC.

The chain employs TRBV6-1 and TRBJ1-2; D is perhaps TRBD1 (6 bases). This CDR3 is built from 14 residues. Germline V CDR1 and CDR2: MNHNS, SASEGT. V shed 1 base and J shed 2 bases, with 8 bases lying between them. The CDR3 nucleotides read TGTGCCAGCAGTGAAGTACAGGGAAACTATGGCTACACCTTC. It is translated as CASSEVQGNYGYTF.

The V call is TRBV15, the J call TRBJ2-1; tentative D call: TRBD1 (6 bases). This CDR3 has 16 residues. Between the trimmed V and J ends, which lost 0 bases and 5 bases, there was a span of 14 bases. Germline CDR1 and CDR2: LNHNV and YYDKDF (reference sequence). The DNA for the CDR3 is TGTGCCACCAGCAGAGATTCCGAGGGGGAAGACAATGAGCAGTTCTTC. Translation gives CATSRDSEGEDNEQFF.

The chain is built from TRBV28 and TRBJ2-7; D remains ambiguous. The germline V and J ends were trimmed by 4 bases and 4 bases, with 14 bases remaining between them. Germline V gene data show CDR1 as MDHEN and CDR2 as SYDVKM. The CDR3 extends over 14 amino acids. The CDR3 spells CASSSRVKTYEQYF. As DNA, the CDR3 is TGTGCCAGCAGTTCCCGCGTGAAAACTTACGAGCAGTACTTC.

The genes are TRBV5-4 and TRBJ1-4; 7 bases align to TRBD1. The CDR3 sequence is 16 residues long. Germline CDR1 SGHNT, CDR2 YYREEE (reference sequence). Losses at the gene ends were 5 bases for V and 3 bases for J; bases not matched to a gene: 10. CDR3 sequence: CASREAGGDANEKLFF. Here the CDR3 DNA reads TGTGCCAGCAGAGAGGCAGGGGGAGATGCTAATGAAAAACTGTTTTTT.

The chain carries TRBV27 and TRBJ1-4; D not certain. The CDR3 loop spans 15 amino acids. CDR1 and CDR2 from the germline V gene are MNHEY and SMNVEV (reference sequence). Trimming removed 7 bases at V and 0 bases at J, with 12 bases between. The CDR3 loop reads CASKFLTATNEKLFF. In DNA, the CDR3 is TGTGCCAGCAAGTTCCTAACGGCAACTAATGAAAAACTGTTTTTT.

This chain uses TRBV4-2 with TRBJ1-5; 9 bases align to TRBD1. Germline V gene data show CDR1 as LGHNA and CDR2 as YNFKEQ. V lost 3 bases and J lost 4; bases outside the gene matches: 10. CDR3 length: 17 residues. The CDR3 DNA reads as TGTGCCAGCAGCCAGAATACCGGGACAGGGAAGAATCAGCCCCAGCATTTT. Translation: CASSQNTGTGKNQPQHF.

V is TRBV7-8 and J is TRBJ2-1; 8 bases align to TRBD2. This CDR3 has 15 amino acids. Germline-derived CDR1 and CDR2 are SGHVS and FQNEAQ. J gave up 10 bases and V 0 bases, and 8 bases lay outside the gene matches. CDR3 sequence: CASSLASGGYGEQFF. The CDR3 nucleotides read TGTGCCAGCAGCTTAGCGTCGGGAGGGTATGGAGAGCAGTTCTTC.

The chain recombines TRBV10-2 with TRBJ2-1; D is possibly TRBD1 or TRBD2 (6 bases each). V was shortened by 4 bases and J by 9 bases, with 16 bases between the two germline ends. CDR3 length equals 14 residues. Germline lookup yields CDR1 WSHSY and CDR2 SAAADI. CDR3 nucleotides: TGCGCCAGCAGTGCCCTACGGGGGCCCCCTGAGCAGTTCTTC. This gives the protein CASSALRGPPEQFF.

J is TRBJ2-2 and V is TRBV5-6; 11 bases line up with TRBD1. The V segment lost 3 bases and the J segment 4 bases; nucleotides outside the gene matches: 2. In germline, CDR1 is SGHDT, CDR2 YYEEEE. This CDR3 is built from 15 residues. CDR3 DNA sequence: TGTGCCAGCAGCTGGGACAGGGGGAGCACCGGGGAGCTGTTTTTT. Amino acids: CASSWDRGSTGELFF.

Points on this clone: Other nucleotide sequences in the sample specify the same CDR3. The rearrangement joins TRBV4-2 to TRBJ2-2, with TRBD1 identical over 7 bases. The germline V gene has CDR1 LGHNA and CDR2 YNFKEQ. V was clipped by 4 bases and J by 1 base; unmatched bases: 3. The CDR3 consists of 15 residues. The CDR3 sequence is CASSLRTGNTGELFF. The CDR3 DNA follows: TGTGCCAGCAGCCTGCGGACAGGGAACACCGGGGAGCTGTTTTTT.

This clone appeared a single time. V usage is TRBV29-1 and J usage is TRBJ2-2; no definite D call. CDR3 size: 13 residues. V gave up 5 bases and J gave up 0 bases, with 7 bases separating them. Germline lookup yields CDR1 SQVTM and CDR2 ANQGSEA. The CDR3 DNA sequence: TGCAGCGTTACCGTATCGAACACCGGGGAGCTGTTTTTT. Its translation is CSVTVSNTGELFF.

This clone was detected once. This chain uses TRBV7-9 with TRBJ1-2, with a tentative D call TRBD1 (6 bases). Trimming took off 0 bases at V and 8 bases at J, with 13 bases between the two ends. The CDR3 sequence is 14 residues long. Germline V gene sequence: CDR1 SEHNR, CDR2 FQNEAQ (reference sequence). The CDR3 sequence: CASSLAAGVEGYTF. In DNA, the CDR3 is TGTGCCAGCAGCTTAGCAGCAGGGGTGGAGGGCTACACCTTC.

The chain links TRBV2 to TRBJ1-2, with no clear D. V lost 4 bases and J 2 bases, leaving 11 bases between the germline ends. CDR3 length: 14 amino acids. The V gene's germline CDR1 is SNHLY and CDR2 FYNNEI. CDR3: CASSAPVENYGYTF. The CDR3 DNA sequence: TGTGCCAGCAGTGCTCCGGTTGAGAACTATGGCTACACCTTC.

The chain couples TRBV28 to TRBJ1-5; D remains ambiguous. This CDR3 has 12 amino acids. From germline, CDR1 is MDHEN and CDR2 SYDVKM. Trimming shortened V by 2 bases and J by 14 bases, and 13 bases separated the two germline ends. This CDR3 reads CASSLTPVPEHF. The CDR3 DNA reads as TGTGCCAGCAGTTTAACCCCAGTCCCCGAGCATTTT. The full variable domain, completed using reference TRBV28 and TRBJ1-5, is DVKVTQSSRYLVKRTGEKVFLECVQDMDHENMFWYRQDPGLGLRLIYFSYDVKMKEKGDIPEGYSVSREKKERFSLILESASTNQTSMYLCASSLTPVPEHFGDGTRLSIL.

This chain connects TRBV6-6 to TRBJ1-5; the match to TRBD1 covers 8 bases. V trimming: 0 bases; J trimming: 2 bases; junction bases outside the gene matches: 3. This CDR3 is built from 16 residues. Germline CDR1 is MNHNY and CDR2 is SVGAGI (reference sequence). Here the CDR3 reads CASSYSDRVGNQPQHF. CDR3 nucleotides: TGTGCCAGCAGTTACTCGGACAGGGTAGGCAATCAGCCCCAGCATTTT.

CDR3 nucleotide sequence: TGTGCCTGGAGCCTGACAGGGACGGGAGGCTACACCTTC. This codes for CAWSLTGTGGYTF. The rearrangement joins TRBV30 to TRBJ1-2; 7 bases are a match to TRBD1. Germline CDR1 and CDR2: GTSNPN and SVGIG (reference sequence). This CDR3 is 13 amino acids long. V was clipped by 3 bases and J by 8 bases; unmatched bases: 9.

This rearrangement joins TRBV7-9 to TRBJ1-2; D is undetermined. V shed 4 bases and J shed 0 bases, with 21 bases lying between them. Germline V gene lookup returns CDR1 SEHNR and CDR2 FQNEAQ (reference sequence). The CDR3 runs to 18 residues. This CDR3 reads CASSSTGYGEGSNYGYTF. Here the CDR3 DNA reads TGTGCCAGCAGCTCAACGGGCTATGGGGAGGGTTCTAACTATGGCTACACCTTC.

The chain recombines TRBV14 with TRBJ2-7; TRBD1 or TRBD2 may be the D gene (5 bases each). V dropped 5 bases and J dropped 0 bases, with 11 bases sitting between them. This CDR3 is 14 amino acids long. The germline V gene has CDR1 SGHDN and CDR2 FVKESK. CDR3 residues: CASSTRGSSYEQYF. CDR3 nucleotide sequence: TGTGCCAGCAGCACCCGGGGCAGCTCCTACGAGCAGTACTTC.